A selection of T cell receptor beta chains follows, all from one sample in a study of T cell changes during pregnancy in multiple sclerosis. Only in-frame clones appear in the TCRdb table, and some are missing; sequencing was by immunoSEQ multiplex PCR. The data show fewer than 140,000 clones, roughly nine tenths seen once. The specimen comprised peripheral blood, sampled before pregnancy. These receptors all stem from a female donor with multiple sclerosis, enrolled in a pregnancy study. Both conserved end residues are part of each CDR3. A D gene is named only where the DNA matches it firmly. The size entry is marked missing in some rows and otherwise reads once, few, many or a size class.

v_gene: TRBV7-9; abundance: NA; d_gene: NA; j_gene: TRBJ2-7; CDR3aa: CASSLTGRSHEQYF; CDR3nt: TGTGCCAGCAGCTTAACCGGGAGAAGCCACGAGCAGTACTTC
v_gene: TRBV28; abundance: NA; d_gene: NA; j_gene: TRBJ2-7; CDR3aa: CASSSLAEVGREQYF; CDR3nt: TGTGCCAGCAGTTCTTTAGCGGAAGTGGGCCGCGAGCAGTACTTC
v_gene: TRBV15; abundance: NA; d_gene: NA; j_gene: TRBJ1-5; CDR3aa: CATSHRGYSNQPQHF; CDR3nt: TGTGCCACCAGTCATCGAGGTTATAGCAATCAGCCCCAGCATTTT
v_gene: TRBV15; abundance: NA; d_gene: TRBD2; j_gene: TRBJ2-7; CDR3aa: CATSSLTSGGLHEQYF; CDR3nt: TGTGCCACCAGCAGCCTCACTAGCGGGGGCCTCCACGAGCAGTACTTC
v_gene: TRBV5-5; abundance: NA; d_gene: NA; j_gene: TRBJ1-5; CDR3aa: CASSLREDQPQHF; CDR3nt: TGTGCCAGCAGCTTGAGGGAGGATCAGCCCCAGCATTTT
v_gene: TRBV5-1; abundance: NA; d_gene: NA; j_gene: TRBJ2-7; CDR3aa: CASSVVGLPYEQYF; CDR3nt: TGCGCCAGCAGCGTCGTTGGACTACCCTACGAGCAGTACTTC
v_gene: TRBV2; abundance: NA; d_gene: TRBD2; j_gene: TRBJ2-7; CDR3aa: CASSEAGRSGSTYEQYF; CDR3nt: TGTGCCAGCAGTGAAGCGGGACGGAGCGGGAGCACCTACGAGCAGTACTTC
v_gene: TRBV19; abundance: NA; d_gene: NA; j_gene: TRBJ1-1; CDR3aa: CASSIGGMNTEAFF; CDR3nt: TGTGCCAGTAGTATAGGTGGCATGAACACTGAAGCTTTCTTT
v_gene: TRBV27; abundance: NA; d_gene: TRBD1; j_gene: TRBJ1-1; CDR3aa: CASSPGQGMGTEAFF; CDR3nt: TGTGCCAGCAGTCCCGGACAGGGGATGGGCACTGAAGCTTTCTTT
v_gene: TRBV13; abundance: NA; d_gene: TRBD1; j_gene: TRBJ1-6; CDR3aa: CASSPSGTGISNRNSPLHF; CDR3nt: TGTGCCAGCAGCCCCTCCGGGACAGGGATTTCAAATCGAAATTCACCCCTCCACTTT
v_gene: TRBV4-2; abundance: NA; d_gene: TRBD2; j_gene: TRBJ2-2; CDR3aa: CASSQDGTGGTGELFF; CDR3nt: TGTGCCAGCAGCCAAGATGGGACGGGGGGCACCGGGGAGCTGTTTTTT
v_gene: TRBV9; abundance: NA; d_gene: TRBD1; j_gene: TRBJ2-1; CDR3aa: CASSPDTGDSYNEQFF; CDR3nt: TGTGCCAGCAGCCCCGATACAGGGGACTCCTACAATGAGCAGTTCTTC
v_gene: TRBV29-1; abundance: NA; d_gene: NA; j_gene: TRBJ1-1; CDR3aa: CSVESGTEAFF; CDR3nt: TGCAGCGTTGAATCGGGGACTGAAGCTTTCTTT
v_gene: TRBV9; abundance: NA; d_gene: TRBD2; j_gene: TRBJ2-4; CDR3aa: CASSATSGSYIQYF; CDR3nt: TGTGCCAGCAGCGCGACTAGCGGGAGTTACATTCAGTACTTC
v_gene: TRBV5-1; abundance: NA; d_gene: TRBD2; j_gene: TRBJ2-3; CDR3aa: CASSLIPPDLTWSGGGLVADTQYF; CDR3nt: TGCGCCAGCAGCTTGATCCCACCGGACTTAACCTGGAGCGGGGGGGGGCTTGTCGCAGATACGCAGTATTTT
v_gene: TRBV25-1; abundance: NA; d_gene: TRBD2; j_gene: TRBJ2-5; CDR3aa: CASSEKVAGGVKETQYF; CDR3nt: TGTGCCAGCAGTGAAAAAGTAGCGGGGGGAGTGAAAGAGACCCAGTACTTC
v_gene: TRBV6-6; abundance: NA; d_gene: TRBD1; j_gene: TRBJ2-1; CDR3aa: CASSYTGVSYNEQFF; CDR3nt: TGTGCCAGCAGTTACACAGGGGTCTCCTACAATGAGCAGTTCTTC
v_gene: TRBV15; abundance: NA; d_gene: NA; j_gene: TRBJ1-1; CDR3aa: CATSRGRGLMNTEAFF; CDR3nt: TGTGCCACCAGCAGAGGCAGGGGTCTTATGAACACTGAAGCTTTCTTT
v_gene: TRBV2; abundance: NA; d_gene: NA; j_gene: TRBJ1-2; CDR3aa: CASRRQNYGYTF; CDR3nt: TGTGCCAGCAGAAGACAGAACTATGGCTACACCTTC
v_gene: TRBV13; abundance: NA; d_gene: NA; j_gene: TRBJ2-1; CDR3aa: CASTAGVVTYNEQFF; CDR3nt: TGTGCCAGCACCGCGGGCGTGGTAACCTACAATGAGCAGTTCTTC
v_gene: TRBV12-5; abundance: NA; d_gene: NA; j_gene: TRBJ2-2; CDR3aa: CASGLVGAGTTGELFF; CDR3nt: TGTGCTAGTGGTTTGGTAGGGGCGGGAACGACCGGGGAGCTGTTTTTT
v_gene: TRBV7-2; abundance: NA; d_gene: NA; j_gene: TRBJ1-3; CDR3aa: CASSLTDLSGNTIYF; CDR3nt: TGTGCCAGCAGCCTGACAGACCTTTCAGGAAACACCATATATTTT
v_gene: TRBV6-8; abundance: once; d_gene: NA; j_gene: TRBJ1-5; CDR3aa: CASRYSNQPQHF; CDR3nt: TGTGCCAGCAGGTATAGCAATCAGCCCCAGCATTTT
v_gene: TRBV7-3; abundance: NA; d_gene: TRBD2; j_gene: TRBJ2-3; CDR3aa: CASSSSWRLAGDERDTDTQYF; CDR3nt: TGTGCCAGCAGCTCGTCGTGGAGGCTAGCGGGAGACGAGAGGGACACAGATACGCAGTATTTT
v_gene: TRBV4-1; abundance: once; d_gene: TRBD1; j_gene: TRBJ2-5; CDR3aa: CASSQQGQAHQETQYF; CDR3nt: TGCGCCAGCAGCCAACAGGGACAGGCACACCAAGAGACCCAGTACTTC
v_gene: TRBV10-3; abundance: NA; d_gene: TRBD1; j_gene: TRBJ2-3; CDR3aa: CAITPGQGTDTQYF; CDR3nt: TGTGCCATCACCCCGGGACAGGGCACAGATACGCAGTATTTT
v_gene: TRBV9; abundance: once; d_gene: NA; j_gene: TRBJ2-1; CDR3aa: CASSVGAYLGEGTNPSNEQFF; CDR3nt: TGTGCCAGCAGCGTAGGGGCCTACCTGGGCGAAGGAACCAACCCGTCCAATGAGCAGTTCTTC
v_gene: TRBV11-3; abundance: NA; d_gene: NA; j_gene: TRBJ1-4; CDR3aa: CASSSGTGEKLFF; CDR3nt: TGTGCCAGCAGCTCCGGAACAGGGGAAAAACTGTTTTTT
v_gene: TRBV5-1; abundance: NA; d_gene: NA; j_gene: TRBJ1-6; CDR3aa: CASSKDNNSPLHF; CDR3nt: TGCGCCAGCAGCAAAGACAACAATTCACCCCTCCACTTT
v_gene: TRBV30; abundance: NA; d_gene: TRBD1; j_gene: TRBJ1-1; CDR3aa: CAWSFSDRANTEAFF; CDR3nt: TGTGCCTGGAGTTTCTCAGACAGGGCGAACACTGAAGCTTTCTTT
v_gene: TRBV6-5; abundance: NA; d_gene: NA; j_gene: TRBJ1-2; CDR3aa: CASSYSVGGYGYTF; CDR3nt: TGTGCCAGCAGTTACTCAGTAGGGGGCTATGGCTACACCTTC
v_gene: TRBV10-3; abundance: NA; d_gene: TRBD1; j_gene: TRBJ2-3; CDR3aa: CAIRDRVLTDTQYF; CDR3nt: TGTGCCATCCGGGACAGGGTATTAACAGATACGCAGTATTTT
v_gene: TRBV4-3; abundance: NA; d_gene: NA; j_gene: TRBJ2-2; CDR3aa: CASSQATPGTRTGELFF; CDR3nt: TGCGCCAGCAGCCAAGCCACTCCCGGGACAAGGACCGGGGAGCTGTTTTTT
v_gene: TRBV19; abundance: NA; d_gene: NA; j_gene: TRBJ1-1; CDR3aa: CASSSQTQGEAFF; CDR3nt: TGTGCCAGTAGTTCGCAGACGCAGGGTGAAGCTTTCTTT
v_gene: TRBV7-3; abundance: once; d_gene: NA; j_gene: TRBJ2-3; CDR3aa: CASSTGVADTQYF; CDR3nt: TGTGCCAGCAGCACGGGAGTTGCAGATACGCAGTATTTT
v_gene: TRBV9; abundance: NA; d_gene: NA; j_gene: TRBJ2-2; CDR3aa: CASSARTRGTSNTGELFF; CDR3nt: TGTGCCAGCAGCGCCCGAACGAGGGGGACGTCGAACACCGGGGAGCTGTTTTTT
v_gene: TRBV5-1; abundance: NA; d_gene: TRBD2; j_gene: TRBJ2-7; CDR3aa: CASSLGGLETYEQYF; CDR3nt: TGCGCCAGCAGTCTCGGGGGACTAGAGACCTACGAGCAGTACTTC
v_gene: TRBV27; abundance: NA; d_gene: TRBD2; j_gene: TRBJ2-5; CDR3aa: CASSPPGLAGETQYF; CDR3nt: TGTGCCAGCAGTCCACCGGGACTAGCGGGAGAGACCCAGTACTTC
v_gene: TRBV6-4; abundance: NA; d_gene: NA; j_gene: TRBJ2-6; CDR3aa: CASSVLSSGANVLTF; CDR3nt: TGTGCCAGCAGTGTACTTAGCTCTGGGGCCAACGTCCTGACTTTC
v_gene: TRBV30; abundance: NA; d_gene: NA; j_gene: TRBJ1-4; CDR3aa: CAWSVTTRNEKLFF; CDR3nt: TGTGCCTGGAGTGTAACTACAAGGAATGAAAAACTGTTTTTT
v_gene: TRBV7-2; abundance: NA; d_gene: NA; j_gene: TRBJ1-1; CDR3aa: CASSLEQAGVTEAFF; CDR3nt: TGTGCCAGCAGCTTAGAACAGGCTGGGGTCACTGAAGCTTTCTTT
v_gene: TRBV11-3; abundance: NA; d_gene: TRBD2; j_gene: TRBJ2-3; CDR3aa: CASSSGTKEEADTQYF; CDR3nt: TGTGCCAGCAGCTCTGGGACTAAGGAAGAGGCAGATACGCAGTATTTT
v_gene: TRBV5-4; abundance: NA; d_gene: TRBD2; j_gene: TRBJ2-7; CDR3aa: CASSWGLALNEQYF; CDR3nt: TGTGCCAGCAGCTGGGGACTAGCGCTGAACGAGCAGTACTTC
v_gene: TRBV4-2; abundance: NA; d_gene: NA; j_gene: TRBJ1-5; CDR3aa: CASSLTLGQPQHF; CDR3nt: TGTGCCAGCAGCCTAACCCTCGGGCAGCCCCAGCATTTT
v_gene: TRBV6-1; abundance: NA; d_gene: NA; j_gene: TRBJ2-7; CDR3aa: CASKDSSYEQYF; CDR3nt: TGTGCCAGCAAGGACAGTTCCTACGAGCAGTACTTC
v_gene: TRBV7-2; abundance: NA; d_gene: NA; j_gene: TRBJ2-1; CDR3aa: CASSSDRHNEQFF; CDR3nt: TGTGCCAGCAGCTCCGACAGGCACAATGAGCAGTTCTTC
v_gene: TRBV18; abundance: NA; d_gene: NA; j_gene: TRBJ1-5; CDR3aa: CASSLDRSNQPQHF; CDR3nt: TGTGCCAGCTCCTTGGACAGAAGCAATCAGCCCCAGCATTTT
v_gene: TRBV9; abundance: once; d_gene: NA; j_gene: TRBJ1-3; CDR3aa: CASSVTTATSGNTIYF; CDR3nt: TGTGCCAGCAGCGTAACGACAGCCACCTCTGGAAACACCATATATTTT
v_gene: TRBV14; abundance: NA; d_gene: TRBD1; j_gene: TRBJ1-2; CDR3aa: CASSPLDRGTGYTF; CDR3nt: TGTGCCAGCAGCCCCCTGGACAGGGGCACTGGCTACACCTTC